The 27 T cell receptor beta chains reported below all come from one sample, sequenced in a study of cytomegalovirus exposure and HLA in healthy donors. Method: immunoSEQ multiplex PCR; TCRdb's copy keeps in-frame clones and lacks some. Among under 250,000 clones listed, around 90% were seen once. Input material: PBMCs. All receptors come from a woman between 18 and 29 years old in good health and CMV-seronegative.

Here the CDR3 reads CASSRGEGIYEQYF. CDR3 DNA sequence: TGCGCCAGCAGCCGGGGGGAAGGGATCTACGAGCAGTACTTC. The chain employs TRBV5-1 and TRBJ2-7; 7 bases map to TRBD2. V gave up 4 bases and J gave up 3 bases; unmatched junction bases: 7. The germline CDR1 and CDR2 sequences are SGHRS and YFSETQ. The length of the CDR3 is 14 residues.

CDR3 region: CASSISVNTGELFF. CDR3 nucleotide sequence: TGTGCCAGTAGTATTTCGGTGAACACCGGGGAGCTGTTTTTT. The chain joins TRBV19 to TRBJ2-2, with D uncertain. In germline, CDR1 is LNHDA, CDR2 SQIVND (reference sequence). V lost 3 bases to trimming and J lost 1 base, with 6 bases between them. This CDR3 is built from 14 residues.

The V gene is TRBV30, the J gene TRBJ2-7, with 11 bases fitting TRBD2. With V trimmed by 0 bases and J by 1 base, 5 bases remained unmatched. Per the germline V gene, CDR1 is GTSNPN and CDR2 is SVGIG (reference sequence). The CDR3 is 16 residues long. The CDR3 region has the DNA TGTGCCTGGAGTGTGGTAGCGGGAGGGGGGTCCTACGAGCAGTACTTC. Translated: CAWSVVAGGGSYEQYF.

The chain uses TRBV6-1 and TRBJ2-7; D unresolved. V was cut by 2 bases and J by 0 bases, with 8 bases left in between. CDR3 length: 14 residues. Germline CDR1 reads MNHNS; CDR2 reads SASEGT. The CDR3 spells CASSELRNSYEQYF. CDR3 sequence (DNA): TGTGCCAGCAGTGAATTGCGGAACTCCTACGAGCAGTACTTC.

This clone was picked up one time. The J gene is TRBJ1-1, the V gene TRBV29-1; tentative D call: TRBD1 (5 bases). The CDR3 is made up of 12 amino acids. CDR1 and CDR2 from the germline V gene are SQVTM and ANQGSEA. Trimming stripped 7 bases from V and 1 base from J, with 10 bases between. The CDR3 here is CSAVRANTEAFF. CDR3 bases: TGCAGCGCTGTCAGGGCGAACACTGAAGCTTTCTTT.

The chain employs TRBV7-2 and TRBJ1-1, with TRBD1 matching 7 bases. V lost 5 bases, J lost 2 bases, and 5 bases stayed unmatched. The CDR3 is 14 amino acids. Germline values: CDR1 SGHTA, CDR2 FQGNSA. The CDR3: CASSNRGLNTEAFF. The CDR3 DNA is TGTGCCAGCAGCAATAGGGGGCTTAACACTGAAGCTTTCTTT.

V gene TRBV11-2 combines with J gene TRBJ1-4, with D unclear. Germline CDR1 reads SGHAT; CDR2 reads FQNNGV. V lost 0 bases and J lost 5, with 10 bases in between. CDR3 length equals 15 residues. CDR3 amino acids: CASSLDPGGNEKLFF. The CDR3 DNA reads TGTGCCAGCAGCTTAGACCCTGGCGGCAATGAAAAACTGTTTTTT.

V is TRBV28 and J is TRBJ2-7, with 10 bases that match TRBD1. V dropped 4 bases and J dropped 3; count of bases not matched to a gene: 15. Per germline, CDR1 MDHEN and CDR2 SYDVKM. This CDR3 spans 18 amino acids. The CDR3 sequence is CASSSHSTLDRGLYEQYF. DNA of the CDR3: TGTGCCAGCAGTTCCCATTCCACCCTAGACAGGGGGCTCTACGAGCAGTACTTC.

The chain links TRBV5-1 to TRBJ2-3; D perhaps matches TRBD1 (6 bases). The CDR3 is 15 amino acids. From germline, CDR1 is SGHRS and CDR2 YFSETQ. V dropped 5 bases and J dropped 2 bases, with 15 bases sitting between them. CDR3 region: CASSYLTGHTDTQYF. DNA of the CDR3: TGCGCCAGCAGTTATTTGACAGGACACACAGATACGCAGTATTTT. The variable domain in full, with the rest retrieved from reference TRBV5-1 and TRBJ2-3, is KAGVTQTPRYLIKTRGQQVTLSCSPISGHRSVSWYQQTPGQGLQFLFEYFSETQRNKGNFPGRFSGRQFSNSRSEMNVSTLELGDSALYLCASSYLTGHTDTQYFGPGTRLTVL.

The rearrangement links TRBV5-1 to TRBJ1-1; D is possibly TRBD1 (6 bases). V was clipped by 4 bases and J by 6 bases, with 10 bases between them. CDR1 is SGHRS, CDR2 YFSETQ, per germline. This CDR3 is 12 amino acids long. CDR3 residues: CASSRGTSEAFF. In nucleotides, the CDR3 is TGCGCCAGCAGCAGGGGGACGTCTGAAGCTTTCTTT.

This clone has just one count. J is TRBJ2-5 and V is TRBV9, with 8 bases fitting TRBD2. Germline CDR1 reads SGDLS; CDR2 reads YYNGEE. The CDR3 is 16 residues long. V lost 4 bases to trimming and J lost 3 bases; unmatched junction nucleotides: 11. CDR3 coding DNA: TGTGCCAGCAGCCCCTGGTCGGGACTAGGGAAAGAGACCCAGTACTTC. It specifies CASSPWSGLGKETQYF.

The rearrangement joins TRBV11-2 to TRBJ2-5, with a tentative D call TRBD2 (5 bases). The germline CDR1 and CDR2 sequences are SGHAT and FQNNGV. The CDR3 has 16 amino acids. The V end lost 1 base, the J end lost 2 bases, and 14 bases lay between the germline ends. For the CDR3, the DNA is TGTGCCAGCAGCTTAGGCGGGCAGCACTTACAAGAGACCCAGTACTTC. This sequence encodes CASSLGGQHLQETQYF.

The chain links TRBV29-1 to TRBJ1-1; possibly TRBD1 for D (5 bases). Germline V gives CDR1 SQVTM, CDR2 ANQGSEA. The CDR3 has 11 amino acids. Trimming stripped 7 bases from V and 3 bases from J, with 9 bases between. DNA for the CDR3: TGCAGCGGGGGCAGGGACACTGAAGCTTTCTTT. Protein sequence: CSGGRDTEAFF. The full variable domain, completed using reference TRBV29-1 and TRBJ1-1, is SAVISQKPSRDICQRGTSLTIQCQVDSQVTMMFWYRQQPGQSLTLIATANQGSEATYESGFVIDKFPISRPNLTFSTLTVSNMSPEDSSIYLCSGGRDTEAFFGQGTRLTVV.

V gene TRBV10-3 combines with J gene TRBJ2-2; maybe TRBD2 (6 bases). The V gene's germline CDR1 is ENHRY and CDR2 SYGVKD. V was cut by 0 bases and J by 1 base, with 15 bases left in between. The CDR3 is 18 amino acids. The CDR3 DNA reads TGTGCCATCAGTGAGTCGATCGGGCTAGCGAGGAACACCGGGGAGCTGTTTTTT. Protein sequence: CAISESIGLARNTGELFF.

The J gene is TRBJ1-1, the V gene TRBV6-5; D gene unclear. This CDR3 has 13 amino acids. Trimming cost V 2 bases and J 3 bases, with 7 bases left between them. The germline gives CDR1 MNHEY, CDR2 SVGAGI. The CDR3 loop is CASSYGRDTEAFF. Written as DNA, the CDR3 is TGTGCCAGCAGTTACGGCCGGGACACTGAAGCTTTCTTT.

This clone was detected a few times. The chain uses TRBV28 and TRBJ2-7; 8 positions match TRBD1. V was pared by 8 bases and J by 2 bases, with 11 bases of the junction left unmatched. The germline gives CDR1 MDHEN, CDR2 SYDVKM. This CDR3 spans 15 amino acids. The CDR3 loop is CASLSEGQATYEQYF. The CDR3 nucleotides read TGTGCCAGCTTAAGCGAGGGACAGGCGACCTACGAGCAGTACTTC.

The genes are TRBV2 and TRBJ1-1; a possible D gene is TRBD1 (6 bases). The length of the CDR3 is 15 residues. CDR1 is SNHLY, CDR2 FYNNEI, per germline. The germline V and J ends were trimmed by 2 bases and 0 bases, with 10 bases remaining between them. The CDR3 sequence: CASSEWGLMNTEAFF. The CDR3 region has the DNA TGTGCCAGCAGTGAATGGGGGCTAATGAACACTGAAGCTTTCTTT.

The chain couples TRBV5-1 to TRBJ1-1, with D unresolved. In germline, CDR1 is SGHRS, CDR2 YFSETQ. The CDR3 has 15 amino acids. The ends were cut back, 0 bases at V and 5 bases at J, with 14 bases in the middle. The CDR3 is CASSLVGGEVTEAFF. The CDR3 region has the DNA TGCGCCAGCAGCTTGGTTGGTGGGGAGGTGACTGAAGCTTTCTTT.

The genes are TRBV28 and TRBJ2-1; TRBD1 matches at 10 bases. V lost 8 bases and J lost 6; bases outside the gene matches: 10. Per germline, CDR1 MDHEN and CDR2 SYDVKM. This CDR3 spans 15 amino acids. The CDR3 region is CASRKGGQGFNEQFF. As DNA, the CDR3 is TGTGCCAGCCGCAAAGGGGGACAGGGGTTCAATGAGCAGTTCTTC.

The V and J genes are TRBV28 and TRBJ1-5; no firm D call. The CDR3 totals 15 residues. CDR1 MDHEN and CDR2 SYDVKM come from the germline V gene. V lost 11 bases and J lost 1, with 18 bases in between. The CDR3 bases are TGTGCCGCCGGGGAGGGTACCTTAAGCAATCAGCCCCAGCATTTT. Protein product: CAAGEGTLSNQPQHF.

The rearrangement joins TRBV9 to TRBJ2-5; D is ambiguous. V lost 3 bases and J 5 bases, leaving 5 bases between the germline ends. Germline V gives CDR1 SGDLS, CDR2 YYNGEE. There are 11 residues in the CDR3. CDR3 sequence reads: CASSGRETQYF. CDR3 DNA sequence: TGTGCCAGCAGCGGGCGGGAGACCCAGTACTTC.

The J gene is TRBJ2-7, the V gene TRBV5-6, with a possible D match to TRBD1 (6 bases). Trimming pared 4 bases from V and 7 bases from J, leaving 12 bases between. CDR1 SGHDT and CDR2 YYEEEE come from the germline V gene. The CDR3 totals 12 residues. CDR3 sequence reads: CASSPRTEEQYF. The CDR3 coding sequence is TGTGCCAGCAGCCCTAGGACAGAGGAGCAGTACTTC.

V usage is TRBV6-5 and J usage is TRBJ2-1; D is perhaps TRBD2 (6 bases). CDR1 is MNHEY, CDR2 SVGAGI, per germline. This CDR3 region has 13 residues. Trimming took 7 bases from V and 7 from J, leaving 14 bases between them. The CDR3 sequence is CASMGGSVNEQFF. CDR3 nucleotide sequence: TGTGCCAGCATGGGGGGATCGGTTAATGAGCAGTTCTTC.

Concerning this clone: At one of its ends the junction is not consistent with the germline gene, which may arise from a read error. The rearrangement links TRBV6-6 to TRBJ1-3; TRBD1 matches 8 bases. This CDR3 comprises 16 residues. Germline lookup yields CDR1 MNHNY and CDR2 SVGAGI (reference sequence). CDR3 sequence reads: CASSYSQGAIGSTIYF. CDR3 nucleotides: TGTGCCAGCAGTTACTCGCAGGGGGCGATTGGAAGCACCATATATTTT.

V is TRBV9 and J is TRBJ2-1; D perhaps matches TRBD2 (6 bases). Trimming stripped 2 bases from V and 0 bases from J, with 15 bases between. This CDR3 is 17 amino acids long. CDR1 is SGDLS, CDR2 YYNGEE, per germline. CDR3 amino acids: CASSVAVGGSSYNEQFF. In nucleotides, the CDR3 is TGTGCCAGCAGCGTGGCCGTGGGGGGAAGCTCCTACAATGAGCAGTTCTTC.

The chain has TRBV29-1 and TRBJ2-5; 10 bases are a match to TRBD2. V lost 4 bases and J lost 5; bases outside the gene matches: 16. Germline loops: CDR1 SQVTM, CDR2 ANQGSEA. The CDR3 is 17 amino acids. CDR3 region: CSVVLGASGRSGETQYF. CDR3 nucleotide sequence: TGCAGCGTTGTTTTAGGTGCTAGCGGGAGATCAGGGGAGACCCAGTACTTC.

This clone was counted a single time. V usage is TRBV6-6 and J usage is TRBJ2-7; 7 bases line up with TRBD1. CDR1 is MNHNY, CDR2 SVGAGI, per germline (reference sequence). The junction had 5 bases not matched to a gene; V was cut back by 7 bases and J by 2 bases. The CDR3 sequence is 13 residues long. The CDR3 DNA reads as TGTGCCAGCACCCTTGGGACAGCCTACGAGCAGTACTTC. It specifies CASTLGTAYEQYF.